Described below is a single TCR beta chain sequence and its context. This sample is part of a study of blood T cell repertoires in COVID-19. Profiled with immunoSEQ multiplex PCR; TCRdb holds only in-frame clones, not every one. This table has around 170,000 clones, around 80% appearing once. V was clipped by 4 bases and J by 2 bases, with 10 bases between them. The CDR3 sequence is 13 residues long. Germline CDR1 and CDR2: SQVTM and ANQGSEA. The chain joins TRBV29-1 to TRBJ2-3; D uncertain. The source of this sequence is a man aged 65-85 years with active or convalescent COVID-19. Sequencing was carried out using peripheral blood. CDR3 region: CSVASVYTDTQYF. CDR3 DNA: TGCAGCGTTGCCTCAGTTTACACAGATACGCAGTATTTT.